These 10 T cell receptor beta chains originate from one sample sequenced in a study of Ad26.COV2.S vaccination and SARS-CoV-2 variants. Repertoires were generated with immunoSEQ multiplex PCR, while TCRdb's copy carries only in-frame clones and drops some. This table has approximately 300,000 clones, approximately 86% appearing once. Treatment in this sample: 15 to 20 received Ad26.COV2.S at low or high dose, single or two shots; 5 received placebo; per-sample allocation not given. At day 63 after the first vaccine or placebo injection, samples were drawn. Here the sequenced sample was peripheral blood, taken in a trial of Ad26.COV2.S vaccine versus placebo. The receptors here all came from a person aged 18-65 years who received the Ad26.COV2.S COVID-19 vaccine or a placebo.

The genes are TRBV6-5 and TRBJ2-2, with TRBD2 as a possible D gene (6 bases). This CDR3 has 15 amino acids. The germline V gene has CDR1 MNHEY and CDR2 SVGAGI. Trimming left V 0 bases short and J 2 bases short, with 7 bases between. The CDR3 loop is CASSYSGTNTGELFF. CDR3 sequence (DNA): TGTGCCAGCAGTTACTCGGGGACTAACACCGGGGAGCTGTTTTTT.

The chain uses TRBV7-2 and TRBJ1-1; the D is unclear. Germline V gene sequence: CDR1 SGHTA, CDR2 FQGNSA. The germline V and J ends were trimmed by 3 bases and 0 bases, with 5 bases remaining between them. This CDR3 is built from 13 residues. The CDR3 DNA sequence: TGTGCCAGCAGCTTTAGGATGAACACTGAAGCTTTCTTT. Its translation: CASSFRMNTEAFF.

The chain has TRBV13 and TRBJ1-6, with 9 bases lining up with TRBD1. CDR1 is PRHDT and CDR2 is FYEKMQ in the germline V gene (reference sequence). The V and J ends lost 5 bases and 0 bases, in that order; junction bases with no gene match: 11. The CDR3 sequence is 19 residues long. The CDR3 DNA reads as TGTGCCAGCAGCCCTTTAGGGACAGGGACTAGCTCCTATAATTCACCCCTCCACTTT. Translating it yields CASSPLGTGTSSYNSPLHF.

Comment on this clone: Other nucleotide sequences in the sample specify the same CDR3. This chain joins TRBV3-1 (or the pseudogene TRBV3-2) and TRBJ2-7, with D hard to call. The CDR3 is 12 amino acids. Germline lookup yields CDR1 LGHDT and CDR2 YNNKEL (reference sequence). V was cut by 1 base and J by 4 bases, with 5 bases left in between. The CDR3 nucleotides read TGTGCCAGCAGCCAAGGGAGTTACGAGCAGTACTTC. Its translation is CASSQGSYEQYF.

The CDR3 is CASSPSPRLRTDTQYF. The CDR3, as DNA: TGTGCCAGCAGCCCATCCCCGCGGCTACGCACAGATACGCAGTATTTT. The chain has TRBV7-9 and TRBJ2-3, with no clear D. V dropped 5 bases and J dropped 1 base, with 16 bases sitting between them. The CDR3 totals 16 residues. Germline V lookup: CDR1 SEHNR, CDR2 FQNEAQ (reference sequence).

This clone was counted between two and nine times. V is TRBV7-9 and J is TRBJ1-1, with a weak D call TRBD1 (6 bases). The CDR3 length is 12 residues. Germline V gene sequence: CDR1 SEHNR, CDR2 FQNEAQ (reference sequence). The V gene lost 5 bases and the J gene lost 7 bases, with 11 bases spanning the gap. CDR3 region: CASSPQGGEAFF. In nucleotides, the CDR3 is TGTGCCAGCAGCCCCCAAGGGGGTGAAGCTTTCTTT.

This chain joins TRBV29-1 and TRBJ1-1; 11 bases match TRBD1. CDR1 and CDR2 from the germline V gene are SQVTM and ANQGSEA. CDR3 size: 14 residues. V lost 2 bases and J lost 4; bases outside the gene matches: 3. The CDR3 nucleotides read TGCAGCGTTGAACCCGGGACAGGGGGCACTGAAGCTTTCTTT. Protein product: CSVEPGTGGTEAFF.

The genes are TRBV25-1 and TRBJ2-3, with D perhaps matching TRBD2 (7 bases). There are 16 residues in the CDR3. Trimming took off 0 bases at V and 6 bases at J, with 16 bases between the two ends. The germline CDR1 and CDR2 sequences are MGHDK and SYGVNS. The CDR3 nucleotides are TGTGCCAGCAGTGAATATGGGGGCGGGGGAGCGGATACGCAGTATTTT. Its translation is CASSEYGGGGADTQYF.

CDR3 coding DNA: TGCGCCAGCAGCTACCTATCTTTCTACGAGCAGTACTTC. Protein sequence: CASSYLSFYEQYF. The chain uses TRBV4-1 and TRBJ2-7; no firm D call. The CDR3 is 13 residues long. Trimming removed 5 bases from V and 3 bases from J, with 11 bases in between. Germline CDR1 is MGHRA and CDR2 is YSYEKL.

The chain couples TRBV20-1 to TRBJ1-6; D remains unclear. Deletions cut 3 bases from V and 10 bases from J, with 13 bases between. Germline CDR1 and CDR2: DFQATT and SNEGSKA (reference sequence). This CDR3 has 13 amino acids. The chain's CDR3 is CSASGRFESPLHF. The CDR3 nucleotides read TGCAGTGCTAGTGGAAGGTTTGAATCACCCCTCCACTTT.